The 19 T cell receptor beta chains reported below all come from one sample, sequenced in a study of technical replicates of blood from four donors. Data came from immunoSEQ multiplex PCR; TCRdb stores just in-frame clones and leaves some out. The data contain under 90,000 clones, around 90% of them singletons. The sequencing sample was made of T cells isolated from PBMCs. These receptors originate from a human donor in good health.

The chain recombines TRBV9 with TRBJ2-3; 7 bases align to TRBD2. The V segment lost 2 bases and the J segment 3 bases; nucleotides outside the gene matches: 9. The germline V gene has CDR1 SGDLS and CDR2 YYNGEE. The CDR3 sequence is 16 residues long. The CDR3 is CASSVLGRGGTDTQYF. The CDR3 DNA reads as TGTGCCAGCAGCGTCCTGGGGCGGGGAGGGACAGATACGCAGTATTTT. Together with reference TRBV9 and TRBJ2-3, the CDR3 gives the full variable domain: DSGVTQTPKHLITATGQRVTLRCSPRSGDLSVYWYQQSLDQGLQFLIQYYNGEERAKGNILERFSAQQFPDLHSELNLSSLELGDSALYFCASSVLGRGGTDTQYFGPGTRLTVL.

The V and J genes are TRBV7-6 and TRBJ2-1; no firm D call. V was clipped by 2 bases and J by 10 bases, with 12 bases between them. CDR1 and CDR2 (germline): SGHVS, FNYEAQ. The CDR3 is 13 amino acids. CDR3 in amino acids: CASSLTDPTEQFF. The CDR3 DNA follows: TGTGCCAGCAGCTTAACAGATCCGACGGAGCAGTTCTTC.

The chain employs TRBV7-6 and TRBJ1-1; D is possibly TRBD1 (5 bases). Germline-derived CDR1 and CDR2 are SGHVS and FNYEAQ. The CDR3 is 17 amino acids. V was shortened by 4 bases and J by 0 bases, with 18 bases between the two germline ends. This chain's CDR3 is CASSYDSPETLNTEAFF. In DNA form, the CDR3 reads TGTGCCAGCAGCTACGACAGCCCGGAGACGCTGAACACTGAAGCTTTCTTT.

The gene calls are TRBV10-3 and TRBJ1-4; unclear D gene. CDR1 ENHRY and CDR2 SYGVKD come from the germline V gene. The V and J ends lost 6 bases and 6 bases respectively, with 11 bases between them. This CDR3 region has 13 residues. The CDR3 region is CAISLRVDEKLFF. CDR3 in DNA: TGTGCCATCAGCCTCCGGGTGGATGAAAAACTGTTTTTT.

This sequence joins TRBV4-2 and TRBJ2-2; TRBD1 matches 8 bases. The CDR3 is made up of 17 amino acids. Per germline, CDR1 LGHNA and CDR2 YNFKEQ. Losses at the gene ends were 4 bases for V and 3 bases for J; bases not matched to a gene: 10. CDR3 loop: CASSPLRPGQDTGELFF. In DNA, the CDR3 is TGTGCCAGCAGCCCCTTAAGGCCGGGACAGGACACCGGGGAGCTGTTTTTT.

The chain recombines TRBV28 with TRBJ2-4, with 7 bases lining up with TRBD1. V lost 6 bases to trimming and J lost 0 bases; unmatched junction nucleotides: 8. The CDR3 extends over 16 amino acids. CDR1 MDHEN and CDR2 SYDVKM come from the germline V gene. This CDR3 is CASRDDRELAKNIQYF. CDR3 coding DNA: TGTGCCAGCAGGGACGACAGGGAACTAGCCAAAAACATTCAGTACTTC.

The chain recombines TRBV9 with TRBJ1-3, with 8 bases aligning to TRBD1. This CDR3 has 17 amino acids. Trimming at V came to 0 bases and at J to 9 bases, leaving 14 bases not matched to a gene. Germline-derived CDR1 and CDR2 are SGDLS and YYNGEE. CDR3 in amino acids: CASSVGLDRAHGRTIYF. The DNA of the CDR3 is TGTGCCAGCAGCGTAGGTCTGGACAGGGCCCACGGTCGCACCATATATTTT.

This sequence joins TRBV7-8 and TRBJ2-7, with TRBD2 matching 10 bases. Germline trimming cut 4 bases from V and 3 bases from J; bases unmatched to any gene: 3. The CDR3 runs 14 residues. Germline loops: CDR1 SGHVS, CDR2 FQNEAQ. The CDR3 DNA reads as TGTGCCAGCAGCTCTGGACTAGCGGTCTACGAGCAGTACTTC. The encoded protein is CASSSGLAVYEQYF.

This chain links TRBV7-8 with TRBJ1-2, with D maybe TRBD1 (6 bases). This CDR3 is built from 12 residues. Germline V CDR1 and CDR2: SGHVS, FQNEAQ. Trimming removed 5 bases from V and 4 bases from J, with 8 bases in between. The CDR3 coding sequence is TGTGCCAGCAGCCCGGACAGCTATGGCTACACCTTC. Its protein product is CASSPDSYGYTF.

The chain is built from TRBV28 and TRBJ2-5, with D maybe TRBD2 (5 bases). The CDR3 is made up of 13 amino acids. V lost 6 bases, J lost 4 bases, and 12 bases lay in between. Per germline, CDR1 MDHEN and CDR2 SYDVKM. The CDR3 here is CASSPRAGETQYF. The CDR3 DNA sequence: TGTGCCAGCAGCCCTCGGGCGGGAGAGACCCAGTACTTC.

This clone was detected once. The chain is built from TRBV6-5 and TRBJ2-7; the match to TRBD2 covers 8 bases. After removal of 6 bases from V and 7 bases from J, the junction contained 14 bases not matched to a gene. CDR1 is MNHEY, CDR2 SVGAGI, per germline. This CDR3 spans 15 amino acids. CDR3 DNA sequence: TGTGCCAGCAGGAAGCTAGCGGGTCCCCCCGGTGAGCAGTACTTC. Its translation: CASRKLAGPPGEQYF.

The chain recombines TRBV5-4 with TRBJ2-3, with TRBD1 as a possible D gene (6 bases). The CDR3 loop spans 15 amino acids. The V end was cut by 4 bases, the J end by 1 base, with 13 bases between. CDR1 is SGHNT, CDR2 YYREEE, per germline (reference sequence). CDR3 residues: CASSLGATRTDTQYF. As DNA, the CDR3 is TGTGCCAGCAGCCTGGGGGCTACACGCACAGATACGCAGTATTTT.

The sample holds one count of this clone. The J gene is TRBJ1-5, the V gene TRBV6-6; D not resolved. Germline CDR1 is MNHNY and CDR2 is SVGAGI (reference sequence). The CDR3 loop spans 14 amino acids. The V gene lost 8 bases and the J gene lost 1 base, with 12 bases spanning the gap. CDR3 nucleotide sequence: TGTGCCAGCGGGGAGGTTCCGAGCAATCAGCCCCAGCATTTT. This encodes CASGEVPSNQPQHF.

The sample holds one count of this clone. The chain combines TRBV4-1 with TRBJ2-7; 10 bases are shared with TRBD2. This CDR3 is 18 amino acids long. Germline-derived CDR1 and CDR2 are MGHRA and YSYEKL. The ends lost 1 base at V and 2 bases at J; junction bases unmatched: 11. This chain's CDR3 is CASSQAPITSGITYEQYF. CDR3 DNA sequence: TGCGCCAGCAGCCAAGCCCCCATTACTAGCGGGATTACCTACGAGCAGTACTTC.

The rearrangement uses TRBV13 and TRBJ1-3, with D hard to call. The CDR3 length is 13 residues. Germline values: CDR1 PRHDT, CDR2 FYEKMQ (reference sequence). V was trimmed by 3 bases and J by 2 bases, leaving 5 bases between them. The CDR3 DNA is TGTGCCAGCAGCTTTAAAACTGGAAACACCATATATTTT. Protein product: CASSFKTGNTIYF. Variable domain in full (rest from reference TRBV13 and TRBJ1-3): AAGVIQSPRHLIKEKRETATLKCYPIPRHDTVYWYQQGPGQDPQFLISFYEKMQSDKGSIPDRFSAQQFSDYHSELNMSSLELGDSALYFCASSFKTGNTIYFGEGSWLTVV.

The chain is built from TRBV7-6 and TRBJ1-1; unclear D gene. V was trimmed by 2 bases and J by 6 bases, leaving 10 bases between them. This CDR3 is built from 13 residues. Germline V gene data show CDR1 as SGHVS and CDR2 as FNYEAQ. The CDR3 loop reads CASSLYLSPEAFF. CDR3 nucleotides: TGTGCCAGCAGCTTATATCTGAGTCCTGAAGCTTTCTTT.

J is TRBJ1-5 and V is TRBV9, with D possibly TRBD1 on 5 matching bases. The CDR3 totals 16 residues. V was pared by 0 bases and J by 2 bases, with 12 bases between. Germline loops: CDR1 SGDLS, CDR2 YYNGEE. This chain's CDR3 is CASSVDGGFGNQPQHF. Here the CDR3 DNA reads TGTGCCAGCAGCGTAGACGGGGGGTTCGGCAATCAGCCCCAGCATTTT.

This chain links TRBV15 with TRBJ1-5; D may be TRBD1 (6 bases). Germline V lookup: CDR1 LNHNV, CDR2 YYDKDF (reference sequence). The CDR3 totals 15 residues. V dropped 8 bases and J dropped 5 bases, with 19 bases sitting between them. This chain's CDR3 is CATLLYEQGDQPQHF. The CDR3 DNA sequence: TGTGCCACCCTCCTCTACGAACAGGGCGATCAGCCCCAGCATTTT.

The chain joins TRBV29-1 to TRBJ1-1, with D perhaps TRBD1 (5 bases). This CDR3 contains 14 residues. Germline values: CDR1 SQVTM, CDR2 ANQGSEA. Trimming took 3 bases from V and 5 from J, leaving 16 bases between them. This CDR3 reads CSVEGDGRRTEAFF. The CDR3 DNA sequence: TGCAGCGTTGAGGGGGACGGGAGAAGGACTGAAGCTTTCTTT.